The rows below give T cell receptor beta chains drawn from one sample of a study of T-cell memory formation after mild COVID-19. TCRdb used MiXCR to reprocess the 5' RACE reads, holding one entry per CDR3 protein. The sample lists hundreds of thousands of distinct CDR3 sequences; about 23% were seen once. The sequenced material came from PBMCs or a T cell subset sorted from them (not recorded which). These receptors all stem from an adult woman who had mild COVID-19 (a few samples of this study predate the infection). Cell type and time point are not known. CDR3s include the opening cysteine and the closing phenylalanine or tryptophan. A D gene is named only where the DNA matches it firmly. Size values are once, few and many counts, or a class for expanded clones, and some rows have none.

d_gene	j_gene	v_gene	abundance	CDR3aa	CDR3nt
TRBD2	TRBJ2-2	TRBV5-1	-	CASSFLAGETGELFF	TGCGCCAGCAGCTTCCTAGCGGGAGAAACCGGGGAGCTGTTTTTT
TRBD2	TRBJ2-7	TRBV10-3	few	CAIHSPTKREGPQVQYF	TGTGCCATCCATTCCCCGACCAAGCGGGAGGGCCCACAAGTGCAGTACTTC
-	TRBJ2-3	TRBV4-1	few	CASSQIFASQADTQYF	TGCGCCAGCAGCCAGATCTTCGCGAGTCAGGCAGATACGCAGTATTTT
-	TRBJ1-4	TRBV27	-	CASSSPGGEKLFF	TGTGCCAGCAGTTCTCCCGGCGGTGAAAAACTGTTTTTT
-	TRBJ1-1	TRBV5-8	-	CASSGRGLHTEAFF	TGTGCCAGCAGCGGTCGAGGTCTGCACACTGAAGCTTTCTTT
-	TRBJ1-1	TRBV12-3/TRBV12-4	few	CASSFGLNTEAFF	TGCGCCAGCAGCTTCGGTCTGAACACTGAAGCTTTCTTT
TRBD2	TRBJ2-1	TRBV10-3	many	CAISEPGLAGAYNEQFF	TGTGCCATCAGTGAGCCCGGACTAGCGGGAGCATACAATGAGCAGTTCTTC
-	TRBJ1-2	TRBV4-3	-	CASSQDGVWQDPDGYTF	TGCGCCAGCAGCCAAGATGGGGTGTGGCAGGACCCTGATGGCTACACCTTC
-	TRBJ2-1	TRBV5-6	few	CASSLTANNEQFF	TGTGCCAGCAGCTTGACAGCTAACAATGAGCAGTTCTTC
TRBD1	TRBJ2-7	TRBV19	-	CASRGTGGNEQYF	TGTGCCAGTCGTGGTACAGGGGGGAACGAGCAGTACTTC
-	TRBJ2-7	TRBV10-2	-	CASSGVWGYEQYF	TGCGCCAGCAGTGGAGTTTGGGGGTACGAGCAGTACTTC
TRBD1	TRBJ1-6	TRBV5-1	-	CASSPRDRGPSYNSPLHF	TGCGCCAGCAGCCCCCGGGACAGGGGACCCTCCTATAATTCACCCCTCCACTTT
-	TRBJ2-5	TRBV2	few	CASSEDTSLETQYF	TGTGCCAGCAGTGAAGATACTAGCTTGGAGACCCAGTACTTC
-	TRBJ2-1	TRBV5-6	-	CASSLKGLGHNEQFF	TGTGCCAGCAGCTTGAAGGGGCTGGGCCACAATGAGCAGTTCTTC
TRBD1	TRBJ1-2	TRBV7-9	once	CASSGQGPDYTF	TGTGCCAGCAGCGGACAGGGACCAGACTACACCTTC
TRBD2	TRBJ2-3	TRBV20-1	few	CSASNPRTSASTDTQYF	TGCAGTGCTAGCAACCCTCGGACTAGCGCTAGCACAGATACGCAGTATTTT
-	TRBJ2-3	TRBV11-2	few	CASSFLGQKLRDTQYF	TGTGCCAGCAGCTTCCTTGGACAGAAACTAAGAGATACGCAGTATTTT
TRBD2	TRBJ2-7	TRBV6-4	-	CASSAIVSGGRSYEQYF	TGTGCCAGCAGTGCCATCGTAAGCGGGGGCCGATCCTACGAGCAGTACTTC
-	TRBJ2-4	TRBV21-1	few	CASSVPWGQGAPNFIAKNIQYF	-
-	TRBJ2-5	TRBV5-1	-	CASSEGVWGETQYF	TGCGCCAGCAGCGAGGGGGTATGGGGAGAGACCCAGTACTTC
-	TRBJ2-7	TRBV20-1	few	CSAQGHREQYF	TGCAGTGCGCAGGGACACCGCGAGCAGTACTTC
-	TRBJ2-5	TRBV10-3	once	CAISDPSEGGYQETQYF	TGTGCCATCAGTGACCCCTCGGAGGGGGGATACCAAGAGACCCAGTACTTC
TRBD1	TRBJ1-2	TRBV7-2	few	CASRIGTANYGYTF	TGTGCCAGCAGAATCGGGACAGCTAACTATGGCTACACCTTC
TRBD2	TRBJ2-1	TRBV4-1	-	CASMPGTSGGGEQFF	TGCGCCAGCATGCCAGGGACTAGCGGGGGGGGTGAGCAGTTCTTC
-	TRBJ2-2	TRBV11-2	-	CSSSSQPGLPPTGELFF	TGTTCCAGCAGCTCTCAACCGGGACTGCCCCCCACCGGGGAGCTGTTTTTT
-	TRBJ2-1	TRBV16	-	CASSQSGGVDEQFF	TGTGCCAGCAGCCAATCGGGCGGGGTCGATGAGCAGTTCTTC
-	TRBJ2-1	TRBV29-1	-	CSVDYSAYAFF	TGCAGCGTTGACTATTCGGCGTACGCGTTCTTC
-	TRBJ2-7	TRBV7-6	few	CASSVGSVINTEQYF	TGTGCCAGCAGTGTGGGGTCAGTGATCAATACCGAGCAGTACTTC
-	TRBJ2-3	TRBV12-3/TRBV12-4	-	CASSFGDSSTDTQYF	TGTGCCAGCAGTTTTGGGGACTCTAGCACAGATACGCAGTATTTT
TRBD2	TRBJ2-1	TRBV11-1	few	CASSSGLAGGGGEQFF	TGTGCCAGCAGCTCCGGACTAGCGGGAGGTGGTGGTGAGCAGTTCTTC
-	TRBJ2-3	TRBV4-1	-	CASSKQGRLTDTQYF	TGCGCCAGCAGCAAGCAGGGCCGCCTCACAGATACGCAGTATTTT
-	TRBJ1-4	TRBV6-2/TRBV6-3	few	CASSEITGRFNEKLFF	TGTGCCAGCAGTGAGATTACGGGGAGGTTTAATGAAAAACTGTTTTTT
-	TRBJ1-1	TRBV7-9	few	CASSPPREGPPNTEAFF	TGTGCCAGCAGCCCACCCCGCGAGGGGCCACCGAACACTGAAGCTTTCTTT
TRBD1	TRBJ1-2	TRBV20-1	few	CSAEGTGGSYGYTF	TGCAGTGCGGAAGGGACAGGAGGTTCCTATGGCTACACCTTC
TRBD1	TRBJ1-1	TRBV27	few	CASRWTGTNTEAFF	TGTGCCAGCAGGTGGACAGGGACGAACACTGAAGCTTTCTTT
TRBD1	TRBJ1-2	TRBV27	-	CASSQGGRPLYGYTF	TGTGCCAGCAGTCAGGGGGGTAGGCCTCTCTATGGCTACACCTTC
TRBD2	TRBJ2-7	TRBV4-2	once	CASSQDSSSGGGQQYF	TGTGCCAGCAGCCAAGATAGTTCGAGCGGGGGGGGCCAGCAGTACTTC
-	TRBJ1-2	TRBV14	-	CASRSGRDYGYTF	TGTGCCAGCAGGTCAGGTCGGGACTATGGCTACACCTTC
TRBD1	TRBJ1-2	TRBV12-3/TRBV12-4	few	CASSQGGDYGYTF	TGTGCCAGCAGCCAGGGGGGTGACTATGGCTACACCTTC
-	TRBJ1-2	TRBV9	-	CASSLTVGGGNYGYTF	TGTGCCAGCAGCCTAACGGTGGGAGGGGGAAACTATGGCTACACCTTC
-	TRBJ1-2	TRBV15	once	CATSRGQVLDYGYTF	TGTGCCACCAGCAGAGGACAGGTTCTTGACTATGGCTACACCTTC
TRBD1	TRBJ1-2	TRBV12-3/TRBV12-4	-	CASSLKGTGHYGYTF	TGTGCCAGCAGTTTAAAAGGGACAGGGCACTATGGCTACACCTTC
-	TRBJ2-1	TRBV15	-	CATSRDSNRQFF	TGTGCCACCAGCAGGGATAGCAATAGGCAGTTCTTC
TRBD1	TRBJ1-2	TRBV6-6	-	CASSINPGQGQNYGYTF	TGTGCCAGCAGCATTAATCCGGGACAGGGACAGAACTATGGCTACACCTTC
TRBD1	TRBJ2-7	TRBV20-1	once	CSVQGVSYEQYF	TGCAGTGTCCAGGGGGTCTCCTACGAGCAGTACTTC
-	TRBJ2-2	TRBV5-1	-	CASAGQMNTGELFF	TGCGCCAGCGCCGGCCAGATGAACACCGGGGAGCTGTTTTTT
-	TRBJ2-5	TRBV7-9	many	CASSSWGETQYF	TGTGCCAGCAGCTCATGGGGGGAGACCCAGTACTTC
-	TRBJ1-5	TRBV9	-	CASSGNPRGTSNQPQHF	TGTGCCAGCAGCGGAAACCCGCGGGGGACAAGCAATCAGCCCCAGCATTTT
-	TRBJ1-5	TRBV25-1	few	CASSDGTVSNQPQHF	TGTGCCAGCAGTGATGGGACTGTTTCCAATCAGCCCCAGCATTTT